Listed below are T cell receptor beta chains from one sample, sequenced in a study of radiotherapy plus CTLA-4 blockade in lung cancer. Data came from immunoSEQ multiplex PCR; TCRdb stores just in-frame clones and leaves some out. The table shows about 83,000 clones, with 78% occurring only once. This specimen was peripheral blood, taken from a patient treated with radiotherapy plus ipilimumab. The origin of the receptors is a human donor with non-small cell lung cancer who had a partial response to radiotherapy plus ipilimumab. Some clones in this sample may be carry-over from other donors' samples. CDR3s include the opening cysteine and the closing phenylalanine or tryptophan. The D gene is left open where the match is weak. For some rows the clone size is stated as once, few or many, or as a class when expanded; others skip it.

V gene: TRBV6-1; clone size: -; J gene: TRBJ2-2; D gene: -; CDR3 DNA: TGTGCCAGCACTAGGGAGACCGCGAACACCGGGGAGCTGTTTTTT; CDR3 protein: CASTRETANTGELFF
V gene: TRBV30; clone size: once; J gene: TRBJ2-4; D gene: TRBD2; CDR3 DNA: TGTGCCTGGGATACGGGAGGGGACATTCAGTACTTC; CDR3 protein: CAWDTGGDIQYF
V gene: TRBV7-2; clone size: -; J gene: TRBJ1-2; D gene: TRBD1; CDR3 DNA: TGTGCCAGCAGCGGGGGACAGGGCGCGTATGGCTACACCTTC; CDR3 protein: CASSGGQGAYGYTF
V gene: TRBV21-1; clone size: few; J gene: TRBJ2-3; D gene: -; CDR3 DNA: TGTGCCAGCAGCAACAGGGTTCGGGGACAGGGCACAGATACGCAGTATTTT; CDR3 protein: CASSNRVRGQGTDTQYF
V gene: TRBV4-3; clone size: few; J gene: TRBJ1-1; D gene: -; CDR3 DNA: TGCGCCAGCAGCCAAGCTGTTGGACAGAAAGCTTTCTTT; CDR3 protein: CASSQAVGQKAFF
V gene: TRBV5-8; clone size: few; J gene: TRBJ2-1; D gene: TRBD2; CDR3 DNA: TGTGCCAGCAGCCCTGGGACTAGCGGGCGGAGGGGTGAGCAGTTCTTC; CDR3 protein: CASSPGTSGRRGEQFF
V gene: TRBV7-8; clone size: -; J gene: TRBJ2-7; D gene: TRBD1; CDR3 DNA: TGTGCCAGCAGCTTAGGTGGCCAGGGGGTCTCCTACGAGCAGTACTTC; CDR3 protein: CASSLGGQGVSYEQYF
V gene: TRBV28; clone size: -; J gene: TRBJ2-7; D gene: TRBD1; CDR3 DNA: TGTGCCAGCAGTGTAGGGGGCACTTACGAGCAGTACTTC; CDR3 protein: CASSVGGTYEQYF
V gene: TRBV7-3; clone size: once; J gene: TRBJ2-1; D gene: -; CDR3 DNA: TGTGCCAGCAGCCGAGGGGGGGGGAGTAGGAGTGAGCAGTTCTTC; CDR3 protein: CASSRGGGSRSEQFF
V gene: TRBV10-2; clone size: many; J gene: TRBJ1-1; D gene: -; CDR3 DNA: TGCGCCAGCAGTGAGTCGCAGCGACGGAACACTGAAGCTTTCTTT; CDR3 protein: CASSESQRRNTEAFF
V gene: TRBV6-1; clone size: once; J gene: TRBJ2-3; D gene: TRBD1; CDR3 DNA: TGTGCCAGCAGTGGAACAGGGGGCGATGATACGCAGTATTTT; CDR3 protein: CASSGTGGDDTQYF
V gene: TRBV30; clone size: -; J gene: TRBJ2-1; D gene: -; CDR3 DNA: TGTGCCTGGAGTAGGGGTGTAGGCTACAATGAGCAGTTCTTC; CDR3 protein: CAWSRGVGYNEQFF
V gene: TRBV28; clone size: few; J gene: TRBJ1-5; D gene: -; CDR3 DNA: TGTGCCAGCACAAGACAGACTAATCAGCCCCAGCATTTT; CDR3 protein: CASTRQTNQPQHF
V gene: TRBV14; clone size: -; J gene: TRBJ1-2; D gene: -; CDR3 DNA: TGTGCCAGGGCGGGGGATCAGGGGCGCAATGGCTACACCTTC; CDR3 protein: CARAGDQGRNGYTF
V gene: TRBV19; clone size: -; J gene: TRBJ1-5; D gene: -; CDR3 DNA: TGTGCCAGTAGTATGATTCCCCCGGAGTATAGCAATCAGCCCCAGCATTTT; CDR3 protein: CASSMIPPEYSNQPQHF
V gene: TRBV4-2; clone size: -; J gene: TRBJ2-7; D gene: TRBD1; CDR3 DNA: TGTGCCAGCAGCCAAGATCTCCGACAGGGCGCATGGTCCTACGAGCAGTACTTC; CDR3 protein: CASSQDLRQGAWSYEQYF
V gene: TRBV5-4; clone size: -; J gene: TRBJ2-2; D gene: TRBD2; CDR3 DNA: TGTGCCAGCAGCTTGGATCCGGCGGGGGGGCCCGGGGAGCTGTTTTTT; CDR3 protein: CASSLDPAGGPGELFF
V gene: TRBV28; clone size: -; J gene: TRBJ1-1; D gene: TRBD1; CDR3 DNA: TGTGCCAGACGGGAACTTCAGGGGGTGGATTACCGCCTGAACACTGAAGCTTTCTTT; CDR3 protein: CARRELQGVDYRLNTEAFF
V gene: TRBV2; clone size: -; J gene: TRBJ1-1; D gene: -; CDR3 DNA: TGTGCCAGCAGTGAAGGTCAGGGAGGGTGGGACACTGAAGCTTTCTTT; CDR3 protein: CASSEGQGGWDTEAFF
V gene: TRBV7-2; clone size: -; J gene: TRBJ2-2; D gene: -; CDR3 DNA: TGTGCCAGCAGCTTATTCGGGACTTCCACCGGGGAGCTGTTTTTT; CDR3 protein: CASSLFGTSTGELFF
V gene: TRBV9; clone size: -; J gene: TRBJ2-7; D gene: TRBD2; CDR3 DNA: TGTGCCAGCAGCGTAGGGGGGGGATACTCCTACGAGCAGTACTTC; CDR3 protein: CASSVGGGYSYEQYF
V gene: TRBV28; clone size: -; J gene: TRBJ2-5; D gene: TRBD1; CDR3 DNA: TGTGCCAGCAGTTTCAACAGGGGGCAGGGAGAAGAGACCCAGTACTTC; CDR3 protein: CASSFNRGQGEETQYF
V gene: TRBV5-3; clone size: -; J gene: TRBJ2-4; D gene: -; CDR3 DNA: TGTGCCAGAAGCCCTCAGGGGTCCGGCATTCAGTACTTC; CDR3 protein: CARSPQGSGIQYF
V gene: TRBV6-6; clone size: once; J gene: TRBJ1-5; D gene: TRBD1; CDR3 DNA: TGTGCCAGCAGTCAACTTACAGGGGGCAATCAGCCCCAGCATTTT; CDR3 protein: CASSQLTGGNQPQHF
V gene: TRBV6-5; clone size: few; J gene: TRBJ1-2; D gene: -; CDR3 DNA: TGTGCCAGCAGTGAAGCGCTTCTAAGGGGATACACCTTC; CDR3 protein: CASSEALLRGYTF
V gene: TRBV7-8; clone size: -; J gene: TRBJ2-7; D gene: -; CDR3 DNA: TGTGCCAGCAGCTTATCCCGCAGGGTTGGAGAGCAGTACTTC; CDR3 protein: CASSLSRRVGEQYF
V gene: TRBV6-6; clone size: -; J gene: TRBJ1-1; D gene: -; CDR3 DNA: TGTGCCAGTCGTAGGGAGGGCGCTATGAACACTGAAGCTTTCTTT; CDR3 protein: CASRREGAMNTEAFF
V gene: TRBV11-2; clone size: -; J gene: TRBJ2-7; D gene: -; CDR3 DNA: TGTGCCAGCAGCCGAAATTCGGACAGATCATACGAGCAGTACTTC; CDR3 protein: CASSRNSDRSYEQYF
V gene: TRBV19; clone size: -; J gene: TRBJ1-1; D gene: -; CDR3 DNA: TGTGCCGCGGGTTGGGGGGACCACACTGAAGCTTTCTTT; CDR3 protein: CAAGWGDHTEAFF
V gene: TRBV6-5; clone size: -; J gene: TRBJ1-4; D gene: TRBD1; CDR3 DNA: TGTGCCAGCAGTTACCAGGGACAGATCGGAGAAAAACTGTTTTTT; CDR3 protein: CASSYQGQIGEKLFF
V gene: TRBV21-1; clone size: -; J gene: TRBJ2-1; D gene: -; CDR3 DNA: TGTGCCAGCAATGAAACACGTCTAGCGGGAGGATCCCCACGCTCCTACAATGAGCAGTTCTTC; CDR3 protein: CASNETRLAGGSPRSYNEQFF
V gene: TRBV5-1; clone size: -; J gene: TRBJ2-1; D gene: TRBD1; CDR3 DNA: TGCGCCAGCAGCCATACAGGGGGCGAGTCCTACAATGAGCAGTTCTTC; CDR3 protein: CASSHTGGESYNEQFF
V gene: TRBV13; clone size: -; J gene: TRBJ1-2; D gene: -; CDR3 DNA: TGTGCCAGCAGCTCCGGGACGGGCAGGGGAGGCTACACCTTC; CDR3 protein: CASSSGTGRGGYTF
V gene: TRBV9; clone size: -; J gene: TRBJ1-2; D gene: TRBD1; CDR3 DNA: TGTGCCAGCAGCGTAGGGTTATCAGGGGGTCAGGGTGGCTACACCTTC; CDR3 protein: CASSVGLSGGQGGYTF
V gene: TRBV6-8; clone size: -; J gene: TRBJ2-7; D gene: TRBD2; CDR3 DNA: TGTGCCAGCAGTTGTGGACTAGCGGGGCACTCCTACGAGCAGTACTTC; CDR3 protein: CASSCGLAGHSYEQYF
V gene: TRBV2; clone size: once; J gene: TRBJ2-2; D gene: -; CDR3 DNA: TGTGCCAGCAGTGACTACGGGGATAACACCGGGGAGCTGTTTTTT; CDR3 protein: CASSDYGDNTGELFF
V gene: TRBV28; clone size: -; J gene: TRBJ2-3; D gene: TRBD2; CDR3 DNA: TGTGCCAGCAGAACGGGGGGGGCCAGGACAGATACGCAGTATTTT; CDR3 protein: CASRTGGARTDTQYF
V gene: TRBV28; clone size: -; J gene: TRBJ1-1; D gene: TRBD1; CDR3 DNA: TGTGCCAGCAACATCGACAGGGGTGGGGACACTGAAGCTTTCTTT; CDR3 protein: CASNIDRGGDTEAFF
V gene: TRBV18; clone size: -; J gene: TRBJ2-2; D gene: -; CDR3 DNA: TGTGCCAGCTCCGGCGTTGGCCCTAGCGTCGGGGAGCTGTTTTTT; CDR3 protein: CASSGVGPSVGELFF
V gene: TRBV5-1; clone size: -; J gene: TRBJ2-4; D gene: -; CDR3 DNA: TGCGCCAGCAGCTTGGCCCCGGGCGGTCAGGGGAACATTCAGTACTTC; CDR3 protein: CASSLAPGGQGNIQYF
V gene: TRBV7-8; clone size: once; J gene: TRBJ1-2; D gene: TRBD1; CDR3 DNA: TGTGCCAGCAGCCTAAACCGGGACAGGGGGCTTAGCTATGGCTACACCTTC; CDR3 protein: CASSLNRDRGLSYGYTF
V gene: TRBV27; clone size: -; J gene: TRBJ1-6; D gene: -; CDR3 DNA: TGTGCCAGTAGAAGCAACTATAATTCACCCCTCCACTTT; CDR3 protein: CASRSNYNSPLHF
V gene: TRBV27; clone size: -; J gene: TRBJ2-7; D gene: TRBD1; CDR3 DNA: TGTGCCAGCAGTCATAGACAGGGTTCCTACGAGCAGTACTTC; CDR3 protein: CASSHRQGSYEQYF
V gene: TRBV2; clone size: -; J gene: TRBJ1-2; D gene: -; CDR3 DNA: TGTGCCAGCAGTGCTCAGGGAACTAACTATGGCTACACCTTC; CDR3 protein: CASSAQGTNYGYTF
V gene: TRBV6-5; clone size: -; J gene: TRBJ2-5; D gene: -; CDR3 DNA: TGTGCCAGCAGTGCCCGGTTATTTGAGCGAGAGACCCAGTACTTC; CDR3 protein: CASSARLFERETQYF
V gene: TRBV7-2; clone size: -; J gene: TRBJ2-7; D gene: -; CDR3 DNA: TGTGCCAGCAGCATGACCAGGTACGAGCAGTACTTC; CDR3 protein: CASSMTRYEQYF
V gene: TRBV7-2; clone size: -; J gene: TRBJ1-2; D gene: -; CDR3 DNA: TGTGCCAGCAGCTCACAGGGTTATGGCTACACCTTC; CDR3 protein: CASSSQGYGYTF
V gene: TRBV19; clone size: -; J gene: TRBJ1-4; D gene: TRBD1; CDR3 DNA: TGTGCCAGTAGTATCCAAAGACAGGGAGAAAAACTGTTTTTT; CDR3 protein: CASSIQRQGEKLFF
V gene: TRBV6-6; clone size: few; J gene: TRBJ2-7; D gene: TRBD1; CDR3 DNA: TGTGCCAGCAGAAATGACAGGGGAAGTTGGTACGAGCAGTACTTC; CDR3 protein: CASRNDRGSWYEQYF
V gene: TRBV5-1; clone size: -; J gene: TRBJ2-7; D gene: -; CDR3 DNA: TGCGCCAGCAGAGGAGACTCCTACGAGCAGTACTTC; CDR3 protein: CASRGDSYEQYF
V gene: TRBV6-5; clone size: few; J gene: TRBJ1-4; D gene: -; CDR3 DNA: TGTGCCAGCAGTTACTCGAGACGGACAGATGAAAAACTGTTTTTT; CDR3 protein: CASSYSRRTDEKLFF
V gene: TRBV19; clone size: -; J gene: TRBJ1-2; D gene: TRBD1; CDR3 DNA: TGTGCCAGTCTTCCGGGACAGGGGCTATGGGGCTACACCTTC; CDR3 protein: CASLPGQGLWGYTF
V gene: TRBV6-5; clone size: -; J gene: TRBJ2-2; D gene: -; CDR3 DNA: TGTGCCGCCAGCACTTCGAGGGCCGGGGAGCTGTTTTTT; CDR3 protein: CAASTSRAGELFF
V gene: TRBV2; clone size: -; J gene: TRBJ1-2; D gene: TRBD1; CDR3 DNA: TGTGCCAGCACTGGGGTTTCCTGGGACAGATCGAACTATGGCTACACCTTC; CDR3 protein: CASTGVSWDRSNYGYTF
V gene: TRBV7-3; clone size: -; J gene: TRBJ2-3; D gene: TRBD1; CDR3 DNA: TGTGCCAGCAGCACAGGGGGGCCAGATACGCAGTATTTT; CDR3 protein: CASSTGGPDTQYF
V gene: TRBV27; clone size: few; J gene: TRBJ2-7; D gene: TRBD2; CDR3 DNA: TGCGCCAGCAGTCCCACTCTAGCGGGGAACTCCTACGAGCAGTACTTC; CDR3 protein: CASSPTLAGNSYEQYF
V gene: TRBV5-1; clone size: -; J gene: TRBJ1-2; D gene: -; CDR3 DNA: TGCGCCAGCAGCTTGGGACAGGTGGGCGGCTACACCTTC; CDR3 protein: CASSLGQVGGYTF
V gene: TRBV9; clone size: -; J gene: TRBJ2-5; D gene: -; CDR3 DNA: TGTGCCAGCAGCGTTGGGACACTCGGAACCCAGTACTTC; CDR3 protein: CASSVGTLGTQYF